One sample yielded the 5 T cell receptor beta chains listed below, sequenced in a study of blood T cell repertoires in COVID-19. Sequencing was performed with immunoSEQ multiplex PCR; in TCRdb, only in-frame clones are kept and a portion is missing. The sample holds some 65,000 clones; roughly 92% are singletons and the top ten take around 2.6%. Sample: peripheral blood. These TCRs come from a man between 65 and 85 years old with active COVID-19.

The rearrangement links TRBV3-1 (or the pseudogene TRBV3-2) to TRBJ2-3; perhaps TRBD1 as D (5 bases). Germline-derived CDR1 and CDR2 are LGHDT and YNNKEL (reference sequence). The V end lost 5 bases, the J end lost 3 bases, and 9 bases lay between the germline ends. The CDR3 has 13 amino acids. CDR3: CASSSTVTDTQYF. CDR3 bases: TGTGCCAGCAGCTCGACAGTTACAGATACGCAGTATTTT.

The chain links TRBV28 to TRBJ2-7, with D possibly matching TRBD1 (7 bases). CDR3 length: 14 residues. Germline values: CDR1 MDHEN, CDR2 SYDVKM. Trimming removed 8 bases from V and 3 bases from J, with 17 bases in between. The DNA for the CDR3 is TGTGCCAGCGCCCCTGGAGGGGGCGTCTACGAGCAGTACGTC. Amino acids: CASAPGGGVYEQYV.

V is TRBV18 and J is TRBJ2-1, with 8 bases aligning to TRBD1. Per germline, CDR1 KGHSH and CDR2 LQKENI. The CDR3 spans 15 residues. Trimming cost V 3 bases and J 1 base; bases outside gene matches: 2. The CDR3 nucleotides read TGTGCCAGCTCACCGGACAGGGCTTCCTACAATGAGCAGTTCTTC. Its protein product is CASSPDRASYNEQFF.

This clone was observed once. V and J are TRBV14 and TRBJ1-2; D is undetermined. Germline CDR1 SGHDN, CDR2 FVKESK. The germline V and J ends were trimmed by 1 base and 2 bases, with 11 bases remaining between them. The length of the CDR3 is 15 residues. This CDR3 reads CASSQGWSENYGYTF. The CDR3 DNA sequence: TGTGCCAGCAGCCAAGGGTGGTCAGAAAACTATGGCTACACCTTC.

This clone is a singleton in its sample. The chain joins TRBV11-3 to TRBJ2-7, with a weak D call TRBD2 (6 bases). This CDR3 has 16 residues. CDR1 is SGHNT and CDR2 is YENEEA in the germline V gene. The V and J ends lost 1 base and 0 bases respectively, with 13 bases between them. DNA of the CDR3: TGTGCCAGCAGCTTAGGCGGGGATCTCAGCTCCTACGAGCAGTACTTC. The encoded protein is CASSLGGDLSSYEQYF.